This is a list of T cell receptor beta chains from one sample in a study of cytomegalovirus exposure and HLA in healthy donors. The protocol was immunoSEQ multiplex PCR, while the TCRdb copy is restricted to in-frame clones and leaves out a portion. The sample has roughly 200,000 clones, around 70% seen once. Sequencing used PBMCs. The receptors originated from a male donor in good health and CMV-seronegative. CDR3s leave out the opening cysteine and the closing phenylalanine or tryptophan.

j_call v_call cdr3_aa
TRBJ2-7 TRBV6-4 ASRYRDLSYEQY
TRBJ2-3 TRBV19 ASRKAGGTSEY
TRBJ1-5 TRBV28 ASSFRDRGRQPQH
TRBJ1-6 TRBV6-5 ASSYEGLGNSPLH
TRBJ1-2 TRBV7-2 ASSFSPSGYT
TRBJ1-5 TRBV30 AWMGQGDSNQPQH
TRBJ2-1 TRBV6-5 ASSYSIGGSNEQF
TRBJ2-1 TRBV5-1 ASSLEGSGSRF
TRBJ2-5 TRBV28 ASSSTGEGRETQY
TRBJ1-1 TRBV25-1 ASSESLTGNTEAF
TRBJ2-1 TRBV18 ASSPPGLTYNEQF
TRBJ2-1 TRBV5-1 ASSGGEQF
TRBJ2-2 TRBV23-1 ASSQFSTSGELF
TRBJ1-1 TRBV28 ASSTPGTGFTEAF
TRBJ2-5 TRBV14 ASSQVRGAIGETQY
TRBJ1-5 TRBV28 ASSRTAGTEYQPQH
TRBJ2-3 TRBV28 ASSFTTAGGDTQY
TRBJ2-7 TRBV18 ASSPPGTPFSEQY
TRBJ1-5 TRBV6-5 ASSYKRGNQPQH
TRBJ1-1 TRBV2 ASSRQGMNTEAF
TRBJ2-1 TRBV29-1 SVRLAGGHNEQF
TRBJ1-1 TRBV28 ASRKNGQEKGAF
TRBJ2-7 TRBV14 ASSLIAGISYEQY
TRBJ1-5 TRBV7-9 ASSSGGNQPQH
TRBJ1-4 TRBV6-1 ASSTATNEKLF
TRBJ2-1 TRBV10-1 ASVLLQAAYNEQF
TRBJ2-1 TRBV7-3 ASSRGGGGNNEQF
TRBJ2-7 TRBV5-6 ASSLDLGQGRWEQY
TRBJ1-2 TRBV30 AWLTGRDHYGYT
TRBJ2-7 TRBV6-5 ASSYTRGILYEQY
- TRBV6-5 ASTRSYSYEQY
TRBJ1-1 TRBV4-3 ASSQVNRGGTEAF
TRBJ2-1 TRBV11-2 ASSLRAGGLNEQF
TRBJ1-5 TRBV6-6 ATSGFGQPQH
TRBJ2-7 TRBV7-2 ASSFTSGRAYEQY
TRBJ1-5 TRBV6-6 ASSTRGIGNQPQH
TRBJ1-2 TRBV6-5 ASSPRGAVDGHT
TRBJ1-1 TRBV19 ASSIKGATGMNTEAF
TRBJ1-5 TRBV9 ASSVMQGQPQH
TRBJ2-1 TRBV20-1 SGGAYEQF
TRBJ2-2 TRBV7-2 ASSLTPQGATGELF